This TCR beta chain was recorded in a study of T cells in Graves' hyperthyroidism and ophthalmopathy. Study results and caveats: Before onset, ophthalmopathy was predicted by the model a median around 6.2 months earlier. Blood also contained most expanded thyroid clonotypes above 0.001.

This clonotype was counted between two and nine times. Its antigen is undetermined. Uncontrolled infection, other autoimmune disease, pregnancy or lactation led to exclusion. The trim removed 6 bases at V and 4 bases at J, leaving 7 bases unmatched. CDR3 length: 17 residues. Germline assignment: CDR1 MNHNS and CDR2 SASEGT. There were TCR beta CDR3 regions amplified from RNA transcripts. First-round RT-PCR of the TCR CDR3 relied on the HTBI primer set. MiXCR, applied by TCRdb to the multiplex PCR reads, yields one record per CDR3 protein. The data hold a few hundred thousand distinct CDR3 sequences, with roughly 14% observed a single time.

V is TRBV6-1 and J is TRBJ2-2; 14 nucleotides agree with TRBD2. Input material: blood. The receptor comes from a woman between 25 and 40 years old with Graves' hyperthyroidism. CDR3 coding DNA: TGTGCCAGCAGGAAGGGACTAGCGGGAGCCGGCACCGGGGAGCTGTTTTTT. Encoded protein: CASRKGLAGAGTGELFF.